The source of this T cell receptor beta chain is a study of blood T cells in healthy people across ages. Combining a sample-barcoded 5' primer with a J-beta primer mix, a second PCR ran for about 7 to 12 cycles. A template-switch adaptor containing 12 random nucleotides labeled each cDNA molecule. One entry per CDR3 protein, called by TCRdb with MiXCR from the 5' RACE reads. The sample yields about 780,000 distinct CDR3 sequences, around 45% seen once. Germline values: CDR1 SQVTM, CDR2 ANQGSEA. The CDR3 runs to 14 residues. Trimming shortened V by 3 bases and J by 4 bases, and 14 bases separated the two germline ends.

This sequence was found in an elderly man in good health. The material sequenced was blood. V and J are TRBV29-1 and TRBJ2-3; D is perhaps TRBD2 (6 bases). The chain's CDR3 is CSVDHGRTADTQYF. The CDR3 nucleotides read TGCAGCGTTGATCACGGGAGAACGGCAGATACGCAGTATTTT.